The 18 T cell receptor beta chains below all came from one sample that was sequenced in a study of HIV-infected patients and healthy controls. Roughly three months, about 14 weeks, into antiretroviral therapy, follow-up blood was collected. No cell fractionation was done, so the repertoire covers all unsorted peripheral blood T cells. 500 ng RNA was reverse transcribed with alpha and beta constant-region primers. Using multiplexing indices, alpha and beta chain libraries were generated apart by chain-specific third strand synthesis. TCRdb itself ran the 5' RACE reads through MiXCR, one entry per CDR3 protein. The sample holds some 2,000 distinct CDR3 sequences, about 15% seen once. The material was blood, obtained during antiretroviral therapy. These receptor sequences come from an adult with HIV infection.

This clonotype qualifies as medium-sized. The chain links TRBV6-5 to TRBJ2-7, with 7 positions matching TRBD1. J lost 7 bases, V lost 4 bases, and 10 bases had no gene match. Germline V gene lookup returns CDR1 MNHEY and CDR2 SVGAGI. The CDR3 sequence is 14 residues long. The DNA for the CDR3 is TGTGCCAGCAGTTCGATAGGGGGCCTAGGAGAGCAGTACTTC. Its protein is CASSSIGGLGEQYF.

This clonotype is medium-sized (0.01 to 0.1%). The V gene is TRBV19, the J gene TRBJ2-1, with TRBD2 identical over 14 bases. Germline CDR1 is LNHDA and CDR2 is SQIVND (reference sequence). The CDR3 runs to 14 residues. Trimming took 5 bases from V and 12 from J; bases not matched to a gene: 6. CDR3 amino acids: CASSLSGTSGGQFF. CDR3 bases: TGTGCCAGTAGTCTCTCCGGGACTAGCGGGGGGCAGTTCTTC. Complete variable domain (other parts from reference TRBV19 and TRBJ2-1): DGGITQSPKYLFRKEGQNVTLSCEQNLNHDAMYWYRQDPGQGLRLIYYSQIVNDFQKGDIAEGYSVSREKKESFPLTVTSAQKNPTAFYLCASSLSGTSGGQFFGPGTRLTVL.

This clonotype is medium-sized (0.01 to 0.1%) within its sample. This chain joins TRBV30 and TRBJ2-1; perhaps TRBD2 as D (6 bases). CDR3 length: 14 amino acids. Trimming took off 0 bases at V and 3 bases at J, with 9 bases between the two ends. Germline V gene lookup returns CDR1 GTSNPN and CDR2 SVGIG (reference sequence). The chain's CDR3 is CAWSVWEDYNEQFF. In DNA, the CDR3 is TGTGCCTGGAGTGTGTGGGAGGACTACAATGAGCAGTTCTTC.

This clonotype was recorded once. Possible read error: a much larger clone is one base away. This CDR3 is CASWVSDNYGYTF. In nucleotides, the CDR3 is TGTGCCAGCTGGGTCTCCGATAACTATGGCTACACCTTC. The J gene is TRBJ1-2, the V gene TRBV6-1; D is unclear. Trimming pared 8 bases from V and 1 base from J, leaving 11 bases between. Germline V lookup: CDR1 MNHNS, CDR2 SASEGT. The CDR3 has 13 residues.

By frequency in the sample, this clonotype is medium-sized (0.01 to 0.1%). V and J are TRBV6-5 and TRBJ2-1, with TRBD1 as a possible D gene (5 bases). Trimming shortened V by 6 bases and J by 0 bases, and 12 bases separated the two germline ends. The CDR3 spans 15 residues. Germline CDR1 reads MNHEY; CDR2 reads SVGAGI. The CDR3 DNA reads as TGTGCCAGCAGCCTACAGGCGAGCTCCTACAATGAGCAGTTCTTC. This sequence encodes CASSLQASSYNEQFF.

The chain uses TRBV18 and TRBJ1-2; 9 bases match TRBD1. CDR1 is KGHSH, CDR2 LQKENI, per germline. The CDR3 contains 13 residues. After removal of 3 bases from V and 6 bases from J, the junction contained 2 bases not matched to a gene. In nucleotides, the CDR3 is TGTGCCAGCTCACCCGGGACAGGGCATGGCTACACCTTC. It encodes CASSPGTGHGYTF. The full variable domain, with the rest looked up from reference TRBV18 and TRBJ1-2, is NAGVMQNPRHLVRRRGQEARLRCSPMKGHSHVYWYRQLPEEGLKFMVYLQKENIIDESGMPKERFSAEFPKEGPSILRIQQVVRGDSAAYFCASSPGTGHGYTFGSGTRLTVV.

By its share, this clonotype is hyperexpanded. The chain combines TRBV4-3 with TRBJ1-2, with a weak D call TRBD1 (5 bases). Germline V gene data show CDR1 as LGHNA and CDR2 as YSLEER. This CDR3 has 14 amino acids. Trimming cost V 0 bases and J 4 bases, with 9 bases left between them. The CDR3 nucleotides read TGCGCCAGCAGCCAAGAACTAGACAGCTATGGCTACACCTTC. Amino acid sequence: CASSQELDSYGYTF.

This clonotype qualifies as medium-sized (0.01 to 0.1%). The CDR3 DNA is TGCGCCAGCAGCCCGTCGCAAAATGAAAAACTGTTTTTT. It codes for CASSPSQNEKLFF. The V and J genes are TRBV5-1 and TRBJ1-4; D uncertain. From germline, CDR1 is SGHRS and CDR2 YFSETQ. This CDR3 region has 13 residues. Trimming shortened V by 4 bases and J by 5 bases, and 9 bases separated the two germline ends. The full variable domain, its missing parts supplied by reference TRBV5-1 and TRBJ1-4, is KAGVTQTPRYLIKTRGQQVTLSCSPISGHRSVSWYQQTPGQGLQFLFEYFSETQRNKGNFPGRFSGRQFSNSRSEMNVSTLELGDSALYLCASSPSQNEKLFFGSGTQLSVL.

This clonotype is labeled as medium-sized. The chain carries TRBV6-1 and TRBJ1-5, with a possible D match to TRBD1 (6 bases). The germline CDR1 and CDR2 sequences are MNHNS and SASEGT. The V gene lost 7 bases and the J gene lost 3 bases, with 19 bases spanning the gap. This CDR3 has 16 residues. The chain's CDR3 is CASTPDSGGANQPQHF. The CDR3 region has the DNA TGTGCCAGCACCCCGGACAGCGGAGGGGCCAATCAGCCCCAGCATTTT.

Relative to its sample, this clonotype is medium-sized. The rearrangement links TRBV11-3 to TRBJ1-4; D gene unclear. V lost 6 bases to trimming and J lost 1 base, with 9 bases between them. Looked up from germline, CDR1 is SGHNT and CDR2 is YENEEA. CDR3 length equals 14 residues. In DNA form, the CDR3 reads TGTGCCAGCAGTTTACGGGGAACTAATGAAAAACTGTTTTTT. Translating gives CASSLRGTNEKLFF.

This clonotype appeared a few times. V usage is TRBV6-6 and J usage is TRBJ1-5; the D is unclear. Trimming left V 7 bases short and J 0 bases short, with 13 bases between. The CDR3 has 15 residues. Germline V gives CDR1 MNHNY, CDR2 SVGAGI (reference sequence). CDR3 DNA: TGTGCCAGCACCAAAGGAGAATATAGCAATCAGCCCCAGCATTTT. It translates to CASTKGEYSNQPQHF.

This chain uses TRBV24-1 with TRBJ1-2; D might be TRBD1 (6 bases). V was clipped by 4 bases and J by 4 bases, with 12 bases between them. This CDR3 is 14 amino acids long. Germline values: CDR1 KGHDR, CDR2 SFDVKD. CDR3 loop: CATSDTRDTYGYTF. In nucleotides, the CDR3 is TGTGCCACCAGTGACACACGGGACACCTATGGCTACACCTTC.

This sequence joins TRBV3-1 and TRBJ2-1, with D possibly being TRBD1 (5 bases). The V gene lost 4 bases and the J gene lost 1 base, with 11 bases spanning the gap. The CDR3 is made up of 15 amino acids. The germline gives CDR1 LGHDT, CDR2 YNNKEL (reference sequence). CDR3: CASSRGQGSYNEQFF. DNA for the CDR3: TGTGCCAGCAGCCGAGGACAAGGGTCCTACAATGAGCAGTTCTTC.

This clonotype is labeled as medium-sized. The chain couples TRBV4-2 to TRBJ2-7; D gene unclear. This CDR3 has 14 residues. The germline V and J ends were trimmed by 1 base and 5 bases, with 12 bases remaining between them. Germline values: CDR1 LGHNA, CDR2 YNFKEQ. CDR3 nucleotide sequence: TGTGCCAGCAGCCAAGGGAATGGCGCGGACGAGCAGTACTTC. Translating gives CASSQGNGADEQYF.

This clonotype is labeled as medium-sized (0.01 to 0.1%). The rearrangement joins TRBV7-2 to TRBJ2-7; 11 bases fit TRBD2. The CDR3 covers 15 residues. Germline-derived CDR1 and CDR2 are SGHTA and FQGNSA. V was clipped by 1 base and J by 3 bases; unmatched bases: 2. The CDR3 sequence is CASSLGLAGLYEQYF. The CDR3 region has the DNA TGTGCCAGCAGCTTAGGACTAGCGGGACTCTACGAGCAGTACTTC.

In its sample, this clonotype ranks as medium-sized. The V and J genes are TRBV27 and TRBJ2-7; TRBD1 or TRBD2 may be the D gene (5 bases each). Germline-derived CDR1 and CDR2 are MNHEY and SMNVEV (reference sequence). The CDR3 has 15 amino acids. V lost 9 bases and J lost 3, with 21 bases in between. CDR3 residues: CASQRLGPAHYEQYF. The CDR3, as DNA: TGTGCCAGTCAAAGACTGGGACCAGCCCACTACGAGCAGTACTTC.

In the case of this clonotype: One end of the junction is discordant with germline, which a read error may explain. This chain joins TRBV7-2 and TRBJ2-3; perhaps TRBD2 as D (6 bases). Germline loops: CDR1 SGHTA, CDR2 FQGNSA. The length of the CDR3 is 16 residues. For the CDR3, the DNA is TGTGCCATCAGCTGTGGGCGAGGCGGGAACACAGATACGCAGTATTTT. It is translated as CAISCGRGGNTDTQYF.

J is TRBJ2-5 and V is TRBV7-8; no definite D call. Per the germline V gene, CDR1 is SGHVS and CDR2 is FQNEAQ. The V end was cut by 1 base, the J end by 0 bases, with 9 bases between. CDR3 length: 15 residues. CDR3 region: CASSLVRPDQETQYF. The CDR3 DNA is TGTGCCAGCAGCTTAGTACGGCCCGACCAAGAGACCCAGTACTTC.